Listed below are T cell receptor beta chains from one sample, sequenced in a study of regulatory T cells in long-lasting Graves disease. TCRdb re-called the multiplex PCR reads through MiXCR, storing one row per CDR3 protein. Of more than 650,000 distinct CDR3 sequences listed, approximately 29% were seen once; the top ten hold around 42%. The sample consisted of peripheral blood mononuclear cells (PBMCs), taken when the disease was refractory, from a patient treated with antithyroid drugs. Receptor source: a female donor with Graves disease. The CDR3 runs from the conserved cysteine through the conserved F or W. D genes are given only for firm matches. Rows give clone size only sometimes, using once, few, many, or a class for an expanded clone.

CDR3nt: TGTGCCACCAGCGTAGGAGACGGGAATGAAAAACTGTTTTTT; CDR3aa: CATSVGDGNEKLFF; v_gene: TRBV15; j_gene: TRBJ1-4; d_gene: -; abundance: few
CDR3nt: TGTGCCAGCAGGCCTCCCACAGGGGGAGCTGAAGCTTTCTTT; CDR3aa: CASRPPTGGAEAFF; v_gene: TRBV28; j_gene: TRBJ1-1; d_gene: TRBD1; abundance: many
CDR3nt: TGTGCCAGCAGTGCTACTGAACGCTCTGGAAACACCATATATTTT; CDR3aa: CASSATERSGNTIYF; v_gene: TRBV28; j_gene: TRBJ1-3; d_gene: -; abundance: many
CDR3nt: TGTGCCAGCGACGACAGGGGAAACACCATATATTTT; CDR3aa: CASDDRGNTIYF; v_gene: TRBV28; j_gene: TRBJ1-3; d_gene: -; abundance: -
CDR3nt: TGTGCCACCAGCAGAGAGGGACCCCTCACAGCGCCTACTGGCTACACCTTC; CDR3aa: CATSREGPLTAPTGYTF; v_gene: TRBV15; j_gene: TRBJ1-2; d_gene: -; abundance: few
CDR3nt: TGTGCCAGCGGGACAGGGGCAGCTAATGAAAAACTGTTTTTT; CDR3aa: CASGTGAANEKLFF; v_gene: TRBV9; j_gene: TRBJ1-4; d_gene: TRBD1; abundance: -
CDR3nt: TGTGCCAGTAGGCCACAGGTCCAAAATGAAAAACTGTTTTTT; CDR3aa: CASRPQVQNEKLFF; v_gene: TRBV19; j_gene: TRBJ1-4; d_gene: -; abundance: -
CDR3nt: TGCGCCAGCAGTGAGATCGGGACTAGCGGGAGGGCCGGCGAGCAGTACTTC; CDR3aa: CASSEIGTSGRAGEQYF; v_gene: TRBV10-2; j_gene: TRBJ2-7; d_gene: TRBD2; abundance: -
CDR3nt: TGTGCCAGCAGCCCCAGTGGGAGACTAGTGTTCCAAGAGACCCAGTACTTC; CDR3aa: CASSPSGRLVFQETQYF; v_gene: TRBV11-2; j_gene: TRBJ2-5; d_gene: -; abundance: -
CDR3nt: TGTGCCAGCAGCGAGACTAGCGGGAGAACGTTGGGGGAGCAGTACTTC; CDR3aa: CASSETSGRTLGEQYF; v_gene: TRBV9; j_gene: TRBJ2-7; d_gene: TRBD2; abundance: -
CDR3nt: TGTGCCAGTAAATCTGACTCTAGGGAGCTGTTTTTT; CDR3aa: CASKSDSRELFF; v_gene: TRBV19; j_gene: TRBJ2-2; d_gene: -; abundance: -
CDR3nt: TGTGCCAGCAGCCTGTCACAGAATTCCGCTTTCTTT; CDR3aa: CASSLSQNSAFF; v_gene: TRBV5-5; j_gene: TRBJ1-1; d_gene: -; abundance: -
CDR3nt: TGTGCCAGCTCACCAGGGACAGGGGCCGAAGGGCAGTACTTC; CDR3aa: CASSPGTGAEGQYF; v_gene: TRBV18; j_gene: TRBJ2-7; d_gene: TRBD1; abundance: few
CDR3nt: TGTGCCAGTCAGGGGGTTCAAGAGACCCAGTACTTC; CDR3aa: CASQGVQETQYF; v_gene: TRBV12-3/TRBV12-4; j_gene: TRBJ2-5; d_gene: TRBD1; abundance: -
CDR3nt: TGTGCCAGCAGTTTCATGTCCTCCCGGCTAGCGTACACCGGGGAGCTGTTTTTT; CDR3aa: CASSFMSSRLAYTGELFF; v_gene: TRBV28; j_gene: TRBJ2-2; d_gene: -; abundance: few
CDR3nt: TGTGCCAGCAGCGAGGACGGATATGGCTACACCTTC; CDR3aa: CASSEDGYGYTF; v_gene: TRBV7-9; j_gene: TRBJ1-2; d_gene: -; abundance: -
CDR3nt: TGTGCCAGCAGCGTAGGGACAACAGGCGAAGCTTTCTTT; CDR3aa: CASSVGTTGEAFF; v_gene: TRBV9; j_gene: TRBJ1-1; d_gene: -; abundance: -
CDR3nt: TGTGCCAGCAGTGAGCTTGCAACTAATGAAAAACTGTTTTTT; CDR3aa: CASSELATNEKLFF; v_gene: TRBV25-1; j_gene: TRBJ1-4; d_gene: -; abundance: -
CDR3nt: TGTGCCATCGGGGGACGGTTTAATGAAAAACTGTTTTTT; CDR3aa: CAIGGRFNEKLFF; v_gene: TRBV10-3; j_gene: TRBJ1-4; d_gene: -; abundance: many
CDR3nt: TGTGCCAGCAGTTACCGGGACAGGGTTCATGGCTACACCTTC; CDR3aa: CASSYRDRVHGYTF; v_gene: TRBV6-2/TRBV6-3; j_gene: TRBJ1-2; d_gene: TRBD1; abundance: many
CDR3nt: TGTGCCAGCAGCCAAGGATGGCGAAAGCAGTACTTC; CDR3aa: CASSQGWRKQYF; v_gene: TRBV14; j_gene: TRBJ2-7; d_gene: -; abundance: few
CDR3nt: TGCAGCGTTGAGCTAGGCGGAAGACTCCACCTGACGGGCTACACCTTC; CDR3aa: CSVELGGRLHLTGYTF; v_gene: TRBV29-1; j_gene: TRBJ1-2; d_gene: -; abundance: -
CDR3nt: TGCAGTGCTAGAGGCGCCCTGAACACCGGGGAGCTGTTTTTT; CDR3aa: CSARGALNTGELFF; v_gene: TRBV20-1; j_gene: TRBJ2-2; d_gene: -; abundance: few
CDR3nt: TGTGCCAGCAGGTCGGATGCCTCATCGGTCCTCGAAGCTTTCTTT; CDR3aa: CASRSDASSVLEAFF; v_gene: TRBV6-1; j_gene: TRBJ1-1; d_gene: -; abundance: few
CDR3nt: TGCAGTGCGGTAACCGGGACAGGGGCCGCAGAGTTTGTTGGCTACACCTTC; CDR3aa: CSAVTGTGAAEFVGYTF; v_gene: TRBV20-1; j_gene: TRBJ1-2; d_gene: TRBD1; abundance: -
CDR3nt: TGTGCCAGCAGCGGACAGGGGAATAGCAATCAGCCCCAGCATTTT; CDR3aa: CASSGQGNSNQPQHF; v_gene: TRBV6-1; j_gene: TRBJ1-5; d_gene: TRBD1; abundance: few
CDR3nt: TGTGCCAGCAGTGATACGGGAGGAGCGGAGACCCAGTACTTC; CDR3aa: CASSDTGGAETQYF; v_gene: TRBV2; j_gene: TRBJ2-5; d_gene: TRBD2; abundance: once
CDR3nt: TGTGCCAGCACTCCATCGGACCCTGCGAACACCGGGGAGCTGTTTTTT; CDR3aa: CASTPSDPANTGELFF; v_gene: TRBV27; j_gene: TRBJ2-2; d_gene: -; abundance: -
CDR3nt: TGTGCCAGCAGCCCTTCCGGGACAGGAAGGCCCCAGCATTTT; CDR3aa: CASSPSGTGRPQHF; v_gene: TRBV3-1; j_gene: TRBJ1-5; d_gene: TRBD1; abundance: -
CDR3nt: TGTGCCAGCACCGTAGGGACAGAAAATGAAAAACTGTTTTTT; CDR3aa: CASTVGTENEKLFF; v_gene: TRBV28; j_gene: TRBJ1-4; d_gene: TRBD1; abundance: few
CDR3nt: TGTGCTAGTGGTTCGCCAGGGACTAGCTTCGAGACCCAGTACTTC; CDR3aa: CASGSPGTSFETQYF; v_gene: TRBV12-5; j_gene: TRBJ2-5; d_gene: TRBD2; abundance: -
CDR3nt: TGTGCCAGCAGTTATTTACAGGGGTACGCCTACGAGCAGTACTTC; CDR3aa: CASSYLQGYAYEQYF; v_gene: TRBV28; j_gene: TRBJ2-7; d_gene: TRBD1; abundance: many
CDR3nt: TGTGCCAGCACCCGAGGGGTTCCGTACAATTCACCCCTCCACTTT; CDR3aa: CASTRGVPYNSPLHF; v_gene: TRBV12-3/TRBV12-4; j_gene: TRBJ1-6; d_gene: -; abundance: many
CDR3nt: TGTGCCAGCAGGGGAGACAGGCAGGATAATGAAAAACTGTTTTTT; CDR3aa: CASRGDRQDNEKLFF; v_gene: TRBV2; j_gene: TRBJ1-4; d_gene: -; abundance: many
CDR3nt: TGTGCCAGCAGTGAAGCGACGGAAGGGCCCGAAAATTCCTATAATTCACCCCTCCACTTT; CDR3aa: CASSEATEGPENSYNSPLHF; v_gene: TRBV2; j_gene: TRBJ1-6; d_gene: -; abundance: few
CDR3nt: TGCAGCGTTGATAAAGGGTCCACACCGCAGGGCTACACCTTC; CDR3aa: CSVDKGSTPQGYTF; v_gene: TRBV29-1; j_gene: TRBJ1-2; d_gene: -; abundance: -
CDR3nt: TGCAGTGCTGAGGGTGGGGGTGGGTTTGAAGCTTTCTTT; CDR3aa: CSAEGGGGFEAFF; v_gene: TRBV20-1; j_gene: TRBJ1-1; d_gene: -; abundance: -
CDR3nt: TGTGCCAGCACCGAGACAGGGGGCACTGAAGCTTTCTTT; CDR3aa: CASTETGGTEAFF; v_gene: TRBV12-3/TRBV12-4; j_gene: TRBJ1-1; d_gene: TRBD1; abundance: many